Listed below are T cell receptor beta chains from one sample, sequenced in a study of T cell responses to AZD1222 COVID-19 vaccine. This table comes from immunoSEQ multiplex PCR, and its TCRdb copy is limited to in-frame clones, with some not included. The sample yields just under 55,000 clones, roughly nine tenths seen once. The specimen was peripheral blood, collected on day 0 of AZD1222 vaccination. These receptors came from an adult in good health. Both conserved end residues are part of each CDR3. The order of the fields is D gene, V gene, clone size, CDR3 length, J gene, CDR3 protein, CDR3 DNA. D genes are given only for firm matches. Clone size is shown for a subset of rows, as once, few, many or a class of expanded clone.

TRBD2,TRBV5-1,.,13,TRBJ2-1,CASRGSLGNEQFF,TGCGCCAGCCGCGGGAGTTTAGGAAATGAGCAGTTCTTC
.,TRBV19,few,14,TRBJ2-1,CASSISQFYNEQFF,TGTGCCAGTAGTATATCCCAGTTTTACAATGAGCAGTTCTTC
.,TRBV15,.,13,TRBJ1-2,CATSRDRNYGYTF,TGTGCCACCAGCAGAGACCGGAACTATGGCTACACCTTC
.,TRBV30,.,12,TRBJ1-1,CAWSRSNTEAFF,TGTGCCTGGAGTCGGTCTAACACTGAAGCTTTCTTT
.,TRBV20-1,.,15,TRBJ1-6,CSASLDSPYNSPLHF,TGCAGTGCTAGTTTGGACAGCCCATATAATTCACCCCTCCACTTT
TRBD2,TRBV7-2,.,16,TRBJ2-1,CASSSPGLAGGREQFF,TGTGCCAGCAGCTCCCCGGGACTAGCGGGGGGTAGGGAGCAGTTCTTC
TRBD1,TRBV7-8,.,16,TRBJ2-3,CASSSSTGLSTDTQYF,TGTGCCAGCAGCTCATCGACAGGGTTGAGCACAGATACGCAGTATTTT
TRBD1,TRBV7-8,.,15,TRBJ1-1,CASSLSGGANTEAFF,TGTGCCAGCAGCTTGTCAGGGGGCGCGAACACTGAAGCTTTCTTT
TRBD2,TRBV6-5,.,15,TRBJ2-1,CASSPGGRGGNEQFF,TGTGCCAGCAGCCCCGGTGGGCGGGGGGGCAATGAGCAGTTCTTC
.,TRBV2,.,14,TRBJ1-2,CASSVAGPTYGYTF,TGTGCCAGCAGTGTGGCAGGGCCCACCTATGGCTACACCTTC
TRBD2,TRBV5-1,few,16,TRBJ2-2,CASSSGLAGDSGELFF,TGCGCCAGCAGCTCGGGACTAGCGGGGGACTCCGGGGAGCTGTTTTTT
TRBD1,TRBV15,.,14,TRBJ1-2,CATSTDRANYGYTF,TGTGCCACCAGTACGGACAGGGCTAACTATGGCTACACCTTC
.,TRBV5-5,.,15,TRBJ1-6,CASSLGTITNSPLHF,TGTGCCAGCAGCTTGGGGACCATAACTAATTCACCCCTCCACTTT
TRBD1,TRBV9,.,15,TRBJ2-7,CASSVAGVQGDEQYF,TGTGCCAGCAGCGTAGCTGGGGTTCAGGGGGACGAGCAGTACTTC
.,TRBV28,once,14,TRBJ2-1,CASSPRTGYNEQFF,TGTGCCAGCAGTCCGAGGACCGGGTACAATGAGCAGTTCTTC
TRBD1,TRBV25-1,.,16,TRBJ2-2,CASGPQGRGFPGELFF,TGTGCCAGCGGCCCCCAGGGCAGGGGGTTTCCCGGGGAGCTGTTTTTT
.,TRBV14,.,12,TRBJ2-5,CASSHVGETQYF,TGTGCCAGCAGCCATGTTGGAGAGACCCAGTACTTC
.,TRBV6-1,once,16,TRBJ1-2,CASSEYAGILNYGYTF,TGTGCCAGCAGTGAATATGCCGGGATCCTTAACTATGGCTACACCTTC
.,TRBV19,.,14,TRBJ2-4,CASSMGHAKNIQYF,TGTGCCAGTAGTATGGGCCACGCCAAAAACATTCAGTACTTC
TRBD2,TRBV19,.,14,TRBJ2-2,CASAAGLNTGELFF,TGTGCCAGCGCAGCGGGGCTGAACACCGGGGAGCTGTTTTTT
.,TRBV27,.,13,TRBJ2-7,CASRGTRSYEQYF,TGTGCCAGCAGGGGGACAAGATCCTACGAGCAGTACTTC
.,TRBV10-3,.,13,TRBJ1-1,CAISATEKVEAFF,TGTGCCATCAGTGCGACAGAGAAAGTTGAAGCTTTCTTT
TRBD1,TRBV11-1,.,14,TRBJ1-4,CASSRTGGEEKLFF,TGTGCCAGCAGCCGGACAGGGGGTGAAGAAAAACTGTTTTTT
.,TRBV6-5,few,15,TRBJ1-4,CASSLVGHKNEKLFF,TGTGCCAGCAGTTTGGTGGGACATAAGAATGAAAAACTGTTTTTT
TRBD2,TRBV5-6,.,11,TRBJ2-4,CASSFGTSEYF,TGTGCCAGCAGTTTCGGGACTAGCGAGTACTTC